This is a list of T cell receptor beta chains from one sample in a study of blood T cell repertoires in COVID-19. Produced via immunoSEQ multiplex PCR; TCRdb's table is partial and in-frame only. This table has approximately 300,000 clones, 92% appearing once. Sequenced sample: PBMCs or T cells enriched from blood (not recorded which). Receptors originate from a woman under 40 who had recovered from COVID-19. Each CDR3 is given with its conserved first and last residue. A D gene is named only where the DNA matches it firmly. Clone size, where shown, is once, few, many, or a class for clones that have expanded.

TRBV29-1	-	TRBD2	TRBJ2-1	CSVVWEGYNEQFF	TGCAGCGTTGTGTGGGAGGGCTACAATGAGCAGTTCTTC
TRBV9	once	-	TRBJ1-2	CASSGYEPGYGYTF	TGTGCCAGCAGCGGATACGAGCCTGGCTATGGCTACACCTTC
TRBV5-6	few	TRBD1	TRBJ1-2	CASSRGTGDGYTF	TGTGCCAGCAGCCGTGGGACAGGTGATGGCTACACCTTC
TRBV5-4	-	TRBD2	TRBJ2-2	CASSPGTSSTGELFF	TGTGCCAGCAGCCCCGGGACTAGCAGCACCGGGGAGCTGTTTTTT
TRBV7-8	-	-	TRBJ1-3	CASSLGGGGNTIYF	TGTGCCAGCAGCTTAGGGGGAGGGGGAAACACCATATATTTT
TRBV7-2	-	-	TRBJ1-1	CASSPLGGSTEAFF	TGTGCCAGCAGCCCCCTCGGGGGAAGCACTGAAGCTTTCTTT
TRBV4-1	-	TRBD2	TRBJ2-1	CASSQPGTSVYNEQFF	TGCGCCAGCAGCCAACCCGGGACTAGCGTCTACAATGAGCAGTTCTTC
TRBV7-8	-	-	TRBJ2-1	CASSPGRVDEQFF	TGTGCCAGCAGCCCCGGCAGGGTGGATGAGCAGTTCTTC
TRBV7-6	-	-	TRBJ2-2	CASSPISTENTGELFF	TGTGCCAGCAGCCCCATCTCGACAGAGAACACCGGGGAGCTGTTTTTT
TRBV21-1	-	-	TRBJ2-7	CASSPTRQGYEQYF	TGTGCCAGCAGCCCGACGAGACAGGGTTACGAGCAGTACTTC
TRBV5-1	-	-	TRBJ2-3	CASSSADTQYF	TGCGCCAGCAGCTCCGCAGATACGCAGTATTTT
TRBV5-4	-	TRBD2	TRBJ2-7	CASSLSSGGAGEQYF	TGTGCCAGCAGCTTGAGTAGCGGGGGGGCCGGCGAGCAGTACTTC
TRBV7-3	-	-	TRBJ2-5	CASSPQGFGETQYF	TGTGCCAGCAGCCCCCAGGGGTTTGGGGAGACCCAGTACTTC
TRBV6-6	-	-	TRBJ2-4	CASSYTDSKNIQYF	TGTGCCAGCAGTTATACAGATTCAAAAAACATTCAGTACTTC
TRBV9	-	-	TRBJ2-5	CASSVSVQETQYF	TGTGCCAGCAGCGTTAGCGTGCAAGAGACCCAGTACTTC
TRBV19	few	TRBD1	TRBJ1-1	CASSMLTGRGKSEAFF	TGTGCCAGTAGTATGCTCACGGGCAGGGGGAAGTCTGAAGCTTTCTTT
TRBV5-4	-	TRBD1	TRBJ2-7	CASSLRGQGGYEQYF	TGTGCCAGCAGCTTGCGTGGACAGGGGGGCTACGAGCAGTACTTC
TRBV24-1	-	TRBD1	TRBJ1-2	CATSDPRQGARGYTF	TGTGCCACCAGTGATCCGAGACAGGGGGCCCGAGGCTACACCTTC
TRBV28	-	TRBD2	TRBJ2-2	CASRPRGGTSGAGNTGELFF	TGTGCCAGCAGACCCCGGGGCGGGACTAGCGGAGCCGGGAACACCGGGGAGCTGTTTTTT
TRBV2	few	-	TRBJ1-4	CASSEANRGLGLFF	TGTGCCAGCAGTGAAGCAAATCGGGGTCTCGGCCTGTTTTTT
TRBV19	-	TRBD2	TRBJ2-1	CASSFRLAGGPGDEQFF	TGTGCCAGTAGTTTTAGACTAGCGGGAGGCCCGGGCGATGAGCAGTTCTTC
TRBV21-1	-	-	TRBJ1-2	CATLDRANYGYTF	TGTGCCACCCTGGACAGGGCCAACTATGGCTACACCTTC
TRBV9	-	TRBD1	TRBJ2-1	CASSVGGTGLNEQFF	TGTGCCAGCAGCGTAGGAGGGACAGGGCTGAATGAGCAGTTCTTC
TRBV11-3	once	TRBD1	TRBJ1-6	CASSTGNSPLHF	TGTGCCAGCTCGACAGGGAATTCACCCCTCCACTTT
TRBV5-4	-	TRBD2	TRBJ2-3	CASSQERGGRADTQYF	TGTGCCAGCAGCCAAGAGCGGGGGGGCCGCGCAGATACGCAGTATTTT
TRBV2	-	TRBD2	TRBJ2-1	CASKGTSRNEQFF	TGTGCCAGCAAGGGGACTAGTAGGAATGAGCAGTTCTTC
TRBV2	-	TRBD2	TRBJ2-2	CARSSSGGRNTGELFF	TGTGCCCGATCTTCTAGCGGGGGACGGAACACCGGGGAGCTGTTTTTT
TRBV2	-	-	TRBJ2-2	CASSNPPEAPGELFF	TGTGCCAGCAGTAACCCCCCAGAGGCGCCCGGGGAGCTGTTTTTT
TRBV5-4	once	TRBD2	TRBJ2-5	CASTRAGLAQETQYF	TGTGCCAGCACCCGGGCGGGACTAGCGCAAGAGACCCAGTACTTC
TRBV18	-	TRBD1	TRBJ2-5	CASSPRTGGGKTQYF	TGTGCCAGCTCACCCAGGACAGGGGGCGGGAAGACCCAGTACTTC
TRBV5-1	-	-	TRBJ2-3	CASSLQGSGATDTQYF	TGCGCCAGCAGCTTGCAAGGGAGTGGTGCGACAGATACGCAGTATTTT
TRBV28	-	TRBD1	TRBJ1-5	CASRGQGSMAQHF	TGTGCCAGCAGGGGACAGGGGAGCATGGCCCAGCATTTT
TRBV6-2/TRBV6-3	-	TRBD2	TRBJ2-1	CASSRGRLRSGVTYNEQFF	TGTGCCAGCAGTCGGGGGAGGCTACGAAGCGGGGTGACCTACAATGAGCAGTTCTTC
TRBV5-1	-	TRBD1	TRBJ1-1	CASSFGQGNTEAFF	TGCGCCAGCAGTTTTGGACAGGGGAACACTGAAGCTTTCTTT
TRBV4-2	few	TRBD1	TRBJ1-1	CASSQPDRANTEAFF	TGTGCCAGCAGCCAACCGGACAGGGCGAACACTGAAGCTTTCTTT
TRBV18	-	-	TRBJ1-2	CASSPVPNYGYTF	TGTGCCAGCTCACCAGTCCCAAACTATGGCTACACCTTC
TRBV2	once	-	TRBJ1-1	CASSGNGISHTEAFF	TGTGCCAGCAGTGGCAACGGGATTAGCCACACTGAAGCTTTCTTT
TRBV5-4	-	-	TRBJ2-7	CASSDPDGSGYEQYF	TGTGCCAGCAGCGACCCAGACGGGTCGGGCTACGAGCAGTACTTC
TRBV2	-	-	TRBJ1-2	CASRVLRGGYTF	TGTGCCAGCAGAGTCCTAAGGGGTGGCTACACCTTC
TRBV15	-	-	TRBJ2-2	CATSRSEFGELFF	TGTGCCACCAGCAGGAGTGAGTTCGGGGAGCTGTTTTTT
TRBV12-3/TRBV12-4	-	-	TRBJ1-5	CASRGGGQPQHF	TGTGCCAGCCGGGGGGGCGGGCAGCCCCAGCATTTT
TRBV7-9	-	-	TRBJ1-4	CASSPGQGNNEKLFF	TGTGCCAGCAGCCCAGGCCAGGGGAATAATGAAAAACTGTTTTTT
TRBV4-3	-	-	TRBJ2-3	CASSIISTGTTGRDTQYF	TGCGCCAGCAGCATAATCAGCACCGGGACAACCGGAAGAGATACGCAGTATTTT
TRBV2	-	-	TRBJ1-1	CASSVTRAGEAFF	TGTGCCAGCAGTGTTACAAGGGCGGGAGAAGCTTTCTTT
TRBV7-8	-	-	TRBJ1-5	CASSLSQGVNQPQHF	TGTGCCAGCAGCTTGTCACAGGGAGTCAATCAGCCCCAGCATTTT
TRBV6-5	-	TRBD1	TRBJ2-7	CASRTGQPYEQYF	TGTGCCAGCAGGACGGGACAGCCCTACGAGCAGTACTTC
TRBV6-2/TRBV6-3	-	TRBD1	TRBJ1-1	CASSYDSTGGSQAFF	TGTGCCAGCAGTTACGATTCCACAGGGGGCTCGCAGGCTTTCTTT
TRBV7-2	-	TRBD2	TRBJ2-3	CASSLGASGRAVRTDTQYF	TGTGCCAGCAGCTTAGGCGCTAGCGGGAGGGCGGTTCGCACAGATACGCAGTATTTT